This TCR beta chain is drawn from a study of T cell changes during pregnancy in multiple sclerosis. Germline values: CDR1 SNHLY, CDR2 FYNNEI. The CDR3 is 14 residues long. V lost 9 bases and J lost 4, with 16 bases in between. The method was immunoSEQ multiplex PCR; TCRdb's version includes in-frame clones alone and lacks a portion of them. The table has some 64,000 clones, about nine tenths seen once; the top ten hold roughly 3.3%. The material sequenced was peripheral blood, taken in the first trimester of pregnancy. The sequence derives from a female donor in good health, enrolled as a control in a pregnancy study. This rearrangement joins TRBV2 to TRBJ2-1; TRBD1 is a possible D gene (8 bases). The CDR3 sequence: CASIDRGGYNEQFF. For the CDR3, the DNA is TGTGCCAGTATCGACAGGGGAGGGTACAATGAGCAGTTCTTC. The whole variable domain, filled in from reference TRBV2 and TRBJ2-1, reads EPEVTQTPSHQVTQMGQEVILRCVPISNHLYFYWYRQILGQKVEFLVSFYNNEISEKSEIFDDQFSVERPDGSNFTLKIRSTKLEDSAMYFCASIDRGGYNEQFFGPGTRLTVL.